The rows below give T cell receptor beta chains drawn from one sample of a study of T cell clonotyping in hematopoietic cell transplantation. Sequencing was performed with immunoSEQ multiplex PCR; in TCRdb, only in-frame clones are kept and a portion is missing. The table shows approximately 10,000 clones, with 89% occurring only once. The material sequenced was peripheral blood mononuclear cells. These receptors were collected from a human donor who either received an allogeneic hematopoietic cell transplant for a myeloid malignancy or was a related donor (not recorded which). Some clones in this sample may be carry-over from other donors' samples. Both conserved end residues are trimmed from each CDR3.

V gene	J gene	CDR3 protein
TRBV6-5	TRBJ2-7	ASTFGQKSSYEQY
TRBV5-4	TRBJ2-2	ASSLALAGSTGELF
TRBV11-2	TRBJ1-5	ASSLNPPYSNQPQH
TRBV10-3	TRBJ1-2	AISEGQGASGYT
TRBV4-3	TRBJ1-5	ASSQGKVGQPQH
TRBV19	TRBJ1-1	ASSIGVEAF
TRBV19	TRBJ2-3	ASSIFATTDTQY
TRBV6-1	TRBJ1-2	ASTLQGPYGYT
TRBV6-1	TRBJ2-7	ASKRQPTGVREQY
TRBV2	TRBJ1-1	ASSVSWQMGTEAF
TRBV11-1	TRBJ2-3	ASRGGLRKTDTQY
TRBV25-1	-	ASSPAVEQY
TRBV25-1	TRBJ2-7	ASSESRGKSYEQY
TRBV6-4	TRBJ1-5	ASSEAGGNQPQH
TRBV7-6	TRBJ2-7	ASSLARTGVGEQY
TRBV5-4	TRBJ2-7	ASSSPGPSSYEQY
TRBV7-8	TRBJ1-1	ASSLEVRIYTQNTEAF
TRBV6-5	TRBJ1-2	ASTIGQAYGYT
TRBV27	TRBJ1-1	ASSWTGGGNTEAF
TRBV2	TRBJ2-3	ASRTDTQY
TRBV9	TRBJ2-1	ASSDSEARPYNEQF
TRBV11-1	TRBJ1-2	ASSPETQAHYGYT